This is a list of T cell receptor beta chains from one sample in a study of T cells in localized non-small cell lung cancer. TCRdb keeps only in-frame clones here, not all; method: immunoSEQ multiplex PCR. The sample comprises roughly 1,200 clones, approximately 20% of which are singletons, and more than 30% rests with the top ten. The material was normal lung tissue next to the tumor, obtained before any cancer treatment. All receptors derive from a male donor aged 60 or over with stage I lung adenocarcinoma. Each CDR3 is given with its conserved first and last residue. Each record gives: V gene, D gene, clone size, J gene, CDR3 DNA, CDR3 protein. D genes are given only for firm matches. For some rows the clone size is stated as once, few or many, or as a class when expanded; others skip it.

TRBV9	TRBD1	.	TRBJ1-2	TGTGCCAGCAGCCCACAGGGGCAGGGTGGCTACACCTTC	CASSPQGQGGYTF
TRBV6-8	.	.	TRBJ1-1	TGTGCCAGCAGTTACTCGGACTATAACACCCGAGAGGAAGCTTTCTTT	CASSYSDYNTREEAFF
TRBV9	TRBD1	many	TRBJ2-5	TGTGCCAGCAGCGCCCGTGGACAGGGGGAGACCCAGTACTTC	CASSARGQGETQYF
TRBV6-8	.	.	TRBJ2-2	TGTGCCAGCAGGTCAGGGGGGGTGGACACCGGGGAGCTGTTTTTT	CASRSGGVDTGELFF
TRBV6-8	.	medium-sized	TRBJ1-1	TGTGCCAGCAGTTACTCGATTGGGCGTAACACTGAAGCTTTCTTT	CASSYSIGRNTEAFF
TRBV6-8	TRBD2	medium-sized	TRBJ2-7	TGTGCCAGCAGTGTGGTTAGCGGGGGACCCTACGAGCAGTACTTC	CASSVVSGGPYEQYF
TRBV7-4	.	few	TRBJ2-1	TGTGCCAGCAGCATTGACAGATACAATGAGCAGTTCTTC	CASSIDRYNEQFF
TRBV6-8	.	.	TRBJ1-2	TGTGCCAGCAGTTGGGGGGCTGGTGGCTACACCTTC	CASSWGAGGYTF
TRBV9	TRBD2	.	TRBJ2-5	TGTGCCAGCCCGCCCAACGGCGGGGGGGCAGGGGAGACCCAGTACTTC	CASPPNGGGAGETQYF
TRBV19	.	large	TRBJ1-6	TGTGCCAGCCAGGGTACCTATAATTCACCCCTCCACTTT	CASQGTYNSPLHF
TRBV18	.	few	TRBJ2-7	TGTGCCAGCTCACCTCGAAGGGGAGGTTACGAGCAGTACTTC	CASSPRRGGYEQYF
TRBV30	.	few	TRBJ2-7	TGTGCCTGGAGCCCTGGCTCCTACGAGCAGTACTTC	CAWSPGSYEQYF
TRBV2	.	few	TRBJ2-5	TGTGCCAGCAGTGAAGCGCGGGACACCCAAGAGACCCAGTACTTC	CASSEARDTQETQYF
TRBV5-8	.	few	TRBJ1-1	TGTGCCACCGCTAGTTCGGTTTGGGTTGAAGCTTTCTTT	CATASSVWVEAFF
TRBV6-8	TRBD1	few	TRBJ1-6	TGTGCCAGCAGGAGCAGACAGGGGGCTTCACCCCTCCACTTT	CASRSRQGASPLHF
TRBV11-3	.	.	TRBJ2-3	TGTGCCAGCAGCTTGCGGTACATGAGCGATACGCAGTATTTT	CASSLRYMSDTQYF
TRBV9	.	few	TRBJ2-3	TGTGCCAGCAGCGGAATCCCCAGCTCGGAACACACAGATACGCAGTATTTT	CASSGIPSSEHTDTQYF
TRBV7-8	.	.	TRBJ1-5	TGTGCCAGCAGCCGAGGTAGCAATCAGCCCCAGCATTTT	CASSRGSNQPQHF
TRBV29-1	.	.	TRBJ1-3	TGCAGCGCCACCCAAGGCGGCGTCGGAAACACCATATATTTT	CSATQGGVGNTIYF
TRBV2	.	.	TRBJ2-2	TGTGCCAGCAGTGCCGCAGGGACCGGGGAGCTGTTTTTT	CASSAAGTGELFF
TRBV6-8	.	few	TRBJ1-2	TGTGCCATCAGTGGTCAGCGTGAAGGAGGCTACACCTTC	CAISGQREGGYTF
TRBV18	.	.	TRBJ2-1	TGTGCCAGCTCACCGGGACCCTCCTACAATGAGCAGTTCTTC	CASSPGPSYNEQFF
TRBV9	.	.	TRBJ2-7	TGTGCCAGCAGCGCTGGGTACGGGCGACCCTCCTACGAGCAGTACTTC	CASSAGYGRPSYEQYF
TRBV30	TRBD1	few	TRBJ1-1	TGTGCCCGGGACAGGGGGAACACTGAAGCTTTCTTT	CARDRGNTEAFF
TRBV19	.	.	TRBJ2-5	TGTGCCAGTAGTCGCTCCGCCAGGGTCGGGACCCAGTACTTC	CASSRSARVGTQYF
TRBV22-1	.	few	TRBJ1-4	TGTGCCAGCCGGAACCGTGCAACTAATGAAAAACTGTTTTTT	CASRNRATNEKLFF
TRBV9	.	few	TRBJ2-5	TGTGCCAGCAGCGTAGGCCCGGTTCAAGAGACCCAGTACTTC	CASSVGPVQETQYF
TRBV11-3	.	few	TRBJ1-2	TGTGCCAGCAGCTTGCTTGGGCAGACGACTAACTATGGCTACACCTTC	CASSLLGQTTNYGYTF
TRBV6-8	.	few	TRBJ1-2	TGTGCCAGCAATGCGGCGGGATATGGCTACACCTTC	CASNAAGYGYTF
TRBV30	.	once	TRBJ2-3	TGTGCCTGGAGTAAAGAGTGGGCAGATACGCAGTATTTT	CAWSKEWADTQYF
TRBV19	.	.	TRBJ1-1	TGTGCCAGTAGTATTTCAGGGAACACTGAAGCTTTCTTT	CASSISGNTEAFF
TRBV6-8	.	.	TRBJ2-5	TGTGCCAGCCGGTCGTTGGGAGCAGAGACCCAGTACTTC	CASRSLGAETQYF
TRBV30	.	large	TRBJ1-3	TGTGCCTGGAATGCGGGCCAGGGTGGTAACACCATATATTTT	CAWNAGQGGNTIYF
TRBV6-8	TRBD1	.	TRBJ2-3	TGTGCCAGCAGTTACTCTAGGACAGGGTATCTCACAGATACGCAGTATTTT	CASSYSRTGYLTDTQYF
TRBV6-7	.	few	TRBJ2-2	TGTGCCAGCAGACTCACCGGGGAGCTGTTTTTT	CASRLTGELFF
TRBV6-8	.	medium-sized	TRBJ1-1	TGTGCCAGCAGTCCCTGGGAGGTTAAGGCTGAAGCTTTCTTT	CASSPWEVKAEAFF
TRBV30	.	few	TRBJ1-1	TGTGCCTGGACTCATTATACTGAAGCTTTCTTT	CAWTHYTEAFF
TRBV6-8	TRBD1	.	TRBJ1-1	TGTGCCAGCAGTAGTACAGGGGGCATTGAAGCTTTCTTT	CASSSTGGIEAFF
TRBV11-3	.	medium-sized	TRBJ1-6	TGTGCCAGCAGCTTCCAGGGAGACAATTCACCCCTCCACTTT	CASSFQGDNSPLHF
TRBV30	.	.	TRBJ1-5	TGTGCCTGGAGTGTCTACGATCAGCCCCAGCATTTT	CAWSVYDQPQHF
TRBV29-1	.	.	TRBJ1-1	TGCAGCGTTGGTGACAGGCAGAACACTGAAGCTTTCTTT	CSVGDRQNTEAFF
TRBV11-3	.	few	TRBJ2-3	TGTGCCAGCAGCTTATCGAGGGGGGGCGTAGATACGCAGTATTTT	CASSLSRGGVDTQYF
TRBV11-3	TRBD2	large	TRBJ2-7	TGTGCCAGCACCTCGGGACTAGCGGGCTCCTACGAGCAGTACTTC	CASTSGLAGSYEQYF
TRBV11-3	.	.	TRBJ1-6	TGTGCCAGCAGCCCGGGAATGGGGGCGAATTCACCCCTCCACTTT	CASSPGMGANSPLHF
TRBV28	.	.	TRBJ1-2	TGTGCCACGACTGACACGAACTATGGCTACACCTTC	CATTDTNYGYTF
TRBV6-8	.	few	TRBJ2-3	TGTGCCAGCAGTTACCAGGCGTCCACCGGAGATACGCAGTATTTT	CASSYQASTGDTQYF
TRBV9	.	few	TRBJ1-3	TGTGCCAGCAGCGTAGGCGGCCGGGCTTCTGGAAACACCATATATTTT	CASSVGGRASGNTIYF
TRBV19	.	.	TRBJ2-5	TGTGCCAGTAGTACCCGGGACGGGTCAGAGACCCAGTACTTC	CASSTRDGSETQYF
TRBV9	.	large	TRBJ2-3	TGTGCCAGCAGCGTAGCTGGGGGTATGGAAGATACGCAGTATTTT	CASSVAGGMEDTQYF
TRBV9	.	.	TRBJ2-7	TGTGCCAGCAGCGTAGGTGTTCGGGCCCTCGAGCAGTACTTC	CASSVGVRALEQYF
TRBV11-3	.	medium-sized	TRBJ2-4	TGTGCCAGCAGCCCTGGACAGACCCTAGCCAAAAACATTCAGTACTTC	CASSPGQTLAKNIQYF